This T cell receptor beta chain was sequenced in a study of OX40 agonist ivuxolimab in advanced cancers. For the study at large: People who had prior anti-PD-1, anti-PD-L1 or anti-CTLA-4 therapy could take part, and under 45% had some. Patients achieving partial responses numbered three: one hepatocellular carcinoma case and two cutaneous melanoma cases. Study findings and constraints: Undetermined was the antigen specificity of the expanded peripheral T cells. Relative to CD4+, CD8+ T cells held more expanded clones on average.

Concerning this clone: The antigen is unknown.

Libraries were prepared by immunoSEQ multiplex PCR; TCRdb keeps only in-frame clonotypes and omits some of them. Among under 45,000 clones listed, approximately 82% were seen once. Per germline, CDR1 MNHNS and CDR2 SASEGT. V trimming: 11 bases; J trimming: 0 bases; junction bases outside the gene matches: 6. This CDR3 comprises 14 residues. The source material was CD4+ or CD8+ T cells sorted from blood, sampled in a trial of the OX40 agonist ivuxolimab. This chain links TRBV6-1 with TRBJ2-2; TRBD2 aligns across 7 bases. This sequence was found in an adult with an advanced solid tumor such as melanoma, head and neck, liver or kidney cancer. CDR3 sequence (DNA): TGTGCCTCCGAGCGGGGTGCGAACACCGGGGAGCTGTTTTTT. Translation gives CASERGANTGELFF.